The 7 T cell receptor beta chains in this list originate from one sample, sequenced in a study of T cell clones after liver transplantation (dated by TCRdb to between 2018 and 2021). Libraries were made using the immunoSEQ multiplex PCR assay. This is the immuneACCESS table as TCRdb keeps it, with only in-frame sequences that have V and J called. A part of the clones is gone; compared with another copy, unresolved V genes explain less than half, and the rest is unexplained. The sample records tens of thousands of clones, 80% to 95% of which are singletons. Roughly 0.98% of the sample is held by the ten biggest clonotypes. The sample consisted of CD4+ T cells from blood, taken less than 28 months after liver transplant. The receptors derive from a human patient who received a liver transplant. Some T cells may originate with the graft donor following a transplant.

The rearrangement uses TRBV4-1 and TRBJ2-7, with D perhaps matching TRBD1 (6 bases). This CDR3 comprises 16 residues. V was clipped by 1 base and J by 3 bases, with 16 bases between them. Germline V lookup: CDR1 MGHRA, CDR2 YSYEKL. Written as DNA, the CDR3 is TGCGCCAGCAGCCAAGCAGCAGGGGCCGAGCTCTACGAGCAGTACTTC. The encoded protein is CASSQAAGAELYEQYF.

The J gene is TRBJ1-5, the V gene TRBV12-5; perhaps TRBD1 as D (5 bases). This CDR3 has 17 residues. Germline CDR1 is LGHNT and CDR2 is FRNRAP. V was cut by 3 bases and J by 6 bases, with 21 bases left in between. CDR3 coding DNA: TGTGCTAGTGGTTTTTTACATGGGTCAGGGACTGGTCAGCCCCAGCATTTT. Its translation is CASGFLHGSGTGQPQHF.

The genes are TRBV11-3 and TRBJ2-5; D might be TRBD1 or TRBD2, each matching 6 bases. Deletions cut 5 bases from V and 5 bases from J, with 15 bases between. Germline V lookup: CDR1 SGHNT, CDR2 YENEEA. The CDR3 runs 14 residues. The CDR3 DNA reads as TGTGCCAGCAGCCAGGGGACTGCCTGGGAGACCCAGTACTTC. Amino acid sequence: CASSQGTAWETQYF.

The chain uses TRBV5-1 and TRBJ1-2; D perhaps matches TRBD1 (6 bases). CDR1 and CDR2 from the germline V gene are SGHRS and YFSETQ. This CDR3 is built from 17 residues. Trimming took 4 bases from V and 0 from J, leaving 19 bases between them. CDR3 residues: CASSTRPRDNTNYGYTF. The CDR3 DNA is TGCGCCAGCAGCACCAGGCCGCGGGACAATACTAACTATGGCTACACCTTC.

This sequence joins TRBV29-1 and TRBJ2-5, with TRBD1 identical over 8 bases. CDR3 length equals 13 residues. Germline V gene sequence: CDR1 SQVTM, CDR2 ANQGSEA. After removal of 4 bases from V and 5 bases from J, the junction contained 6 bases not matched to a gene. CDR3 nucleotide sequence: TGCAGCGTTGCGCAGGGGGCTGGGGAGACCCAGTACTTC. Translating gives CSVAQGAGETQYF.

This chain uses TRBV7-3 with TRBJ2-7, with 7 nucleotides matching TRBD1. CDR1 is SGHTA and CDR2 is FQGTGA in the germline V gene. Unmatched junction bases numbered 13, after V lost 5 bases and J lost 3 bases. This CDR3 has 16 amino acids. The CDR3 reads CASSTKTGTTDYEQYF. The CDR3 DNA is TGTGCCAGCAGCACAAAGACAGGGACGACGGACTACGAGCAGTACTTC.

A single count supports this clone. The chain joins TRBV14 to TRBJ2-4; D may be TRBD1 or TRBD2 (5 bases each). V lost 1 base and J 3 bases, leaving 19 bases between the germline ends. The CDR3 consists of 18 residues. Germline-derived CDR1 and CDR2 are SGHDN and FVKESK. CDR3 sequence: CASSQAPGLLDGKNIQYF. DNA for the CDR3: TGTGCCAGCAGCCAAGCGCCAGGGCTACTAGACGGCAAAAACATTCAGTACTTC.